This T cell receptor beta chain was sequenced in a study of blood T cell repertoires in COVID-19. Study in general: Some COVID-19 samples were acute and others convalescent; all came from the United States, Italy and Spain. PBMCs, B-cell-depleted T cells, or T cells provided the cDNA or gDNA that made up the material.

The CDR3 is made up of 16 amino acids. Per germline, CDR1 LGHDT and CDR2 YNNKEL (reference sequence). On this clone: A read error may produce the germline difference seen at one junction end.

Repertoires were generated with immunoSEQ multiplex PCR, while TCRdb's copy carries only in-frame clones and drops some. The sample has fewer than 200,000 clones; around 83% are singletons. This sequence originates from a human donor in a cohort sampled during active COVID-19. The chain uses TRBV3-1 (or the pseudogene TRBV3-2) and TRBJ2-7, with D unclear. The sequenced material came from peripheral blood. The chain's CDR3 is CASSEEVSVKTYEQYF. The CDR3 DNA sequence: TGTGCCAGCAGCGAAGAGGTATCGGTGAAAACCTACGAGCAGTACTTC.